This TCR beta chain was found in a study of T cell changes during pregnancy in multiple sclerosis. Sequencing used immunoSEQ multiplex PCR; TCRdb keeps in-frame clones, though not all of them. The table has more than 65,000 clones, nearly 95% seen once; the top ten hold roughly 1.2%. The sample holds a few counts of this clone. The sequencing used peripheral blood, collected in the second trimester of pregnancy. The source is a female donor with multiple sclerosis, enrolled in a pregnancy study.

In nucleotides, the CDR3 is TGTGCCTGGAGTGTGGGAGGGGCTCAGCCCCAGCATTTT. This sequence encodes CAWSVGGAQPQHF. This chain joins TRBV30 and TRBJ1-5, with a tentative D call TRBD1 (5 bases). Trimming took off 0 bases at V and 6 bases at J, with 9 bases between the two ends. This CDR3 comprises 13 residues. The V gene's germline CDR1 is GTSNPN and CDR2 SVGIG (reference sequence).